These T cell receptor beta chains were read from a single sample in a study of T cells in Graves' hyperthyroidism and ophthalmopathy. Using its own MiXCR run on the multiplex PCR reads, TCRdb lists one record per CDR3 protein. The sample shows some 760,000 distinct CDR3 sequences, 11% to 15% of them seen only once. The sequenced sample was blood. The receptors shown here come from a woman aged 18-29 years with Graves' hyperthyroidism. Each CDR3 is given with its conserved first and last residue. D genes are given only for firm matches. Clone size is stated in some rows and not others, as once, few, many or a class when expanded.

v_call: TRBV2; d_call: .; cdr3_length: 16; j_call: TRBJ1-5; clone_size: many; cdr3_aa: CASSDGGLYSNQPQHF; cdr3_nt: TGTGCCAGCAGTGATGGAGGGCTATATAGCAATCAGCCCCAGCATTTT
v_call: TRBV20-1; d_call: .; cdr3_length: 13; j_call: TRBJ2-7; clone_size: many; cdr3_aa: CSARDPETYEQYF; cdr3_nt: TGCAGTGCTAGAGATCCGGAAACCTACGAGCAGTACTTC
v_call: TRBV29-1; d_call: TRBD2; cdr3_length: 12; j_call: TRBJ2-7; clone_size: many; cdr3_aa: CSVVGRSYEQYF; cdr3_nt: TGCAGCGTTGTCGGGAGGAGCTACGAGCAGTACTTC
v_call: TRBV2; d_call: TRBD1; cdr3_length: 14; j_call: TRBJ2-3; clone_size: many; cdr3_aa: CASNLPGQGDTQYF; cdr3_nt: TGTGCCAGCAACCTCCCGGGACAGGGAGATACGCAGTATTTT
v_call: TRBV29-1; d_call: .; cdr3_length: 14; j_call: TRBJ1-1; clone_size: .; cdr3_aa: CSVEDPGVSTEAFF; cdr3_nt: TGCAGCGTTGAAGATCCGGGGGTGTCCACTGAAGCTTTCTTT
v_call: TRBV4-1; d_call: .; cdr3_length: 15; j_call: TRBJ2-3; clone_size: many; cdr3_aa: CASSQLYLSTDTQYF; cdr3_nt: TGCGCCAGCAGCCAACTTTACCTGAGCACAGATACGCAGTATTTT
v_call: TRBV6-2/TRBV6-3; d_call: .; cdr3_length: 15; j_call: TRBJ2-2; clone_size: .; cdr3_aa: CASSPVAANTGELFF; cdr3_nt: TGTGCCAGCAGCCCCGTAGCTGCCAACACCGGGGAGCTGTTTTTT
v_call: TRBV27; d_call: .; cdr3_length: 19; j_call: TRBJ2-7; clone_size: many; cdr3_aa: CASRLDRAALASSSYEQYF; cdr3_nt: TGTGCCAGCCGACTTGACAGGGCGGCACTAGCGTCGAGCTCCTACGAGCAGTACTTC
v_call: TRBV7-9; d_call: .; cdr3_length: 14; j_call: TRBJ2-1; clone_size: many; cdr3_aa: CASSLRGTEGEQFF; cdr3_nt: TGTGCCAGCAGCCTTAGGGGGACCGAGGGTGAGCAGTTCTTC
v_call: TRBV18; d_call: .; cdr3_length: 14; j_call: TRBJ2-4; clone_size: .; cdr3_aa: CASSPAVAKNIQYF; cdr3_nt: TGTGCCAGCTCACCAGCGGTAGCCAAAAACATTCAGTACTTC
v_call: TRBV19; d_call: .; cdr3_length: 14; j_call: TRBJ1-6; clone_size: many; cdr3_aa: CASSIEAQRSPLHF; cdr3_nt: TGTGCCAGTAGTATAGAGGCCCAGCGTTCACCCCTCCACTTT
v_call: TRBV7-9; d_call: .; cdr3_length: 15; j_call: TRBJ2-3; clone_size: many; cdr3_aa: CASSYAGRRTDTQYF; cdr3_nt: TGTGCCAGCAGCTACGCGGGGAGGCGCACAGATACGCAGTATTTT
v_call: TRBV15; d_call: TRBD2; cdr3_length: 15; j_call: TRBJ2-7; clone_size: .; cdr3_aa: CATSAVAGGPYEQYF; cdr3_nt: TGTGCCACCAGCGCGGTAGCGGGAGGGCCTTACGAGCAGTACTTC
v_call: TRBV10-3; d_call: TRBD2; cdr3_length: 15; j_call: TRBJ2-7; clone_size: .; cdr3_aa: CAISPRLAGDLEQYF; cdr3_nt: TGTGCCATTTCCCCGCGACTAGCGGGAGACCTCGAGCAGTACTTC
v_call: TRBV4-2; d_call: TRBD1; cdr3_length: 16; j_call: TRBJ2-7; clone_size: few; cdr3_aa: CASSHYPGQGDYEQYF; cdr3_nt: TGTGCCAGCAGCCATTATCCGGGACAGGGGGACTACGAGCAGTACTTC
v_call: TRBV6-1; d_call: .; cdr3_length: 16; j_call: TRBJ1-1; clone_size: few; cdr3_aa: CASSELWGRGNTEAFF; cdr3_nt: TGTGCCAGCAGTGAACTCTGGGGCAGGGGGAACACTGAAGCTTTCTTT
v_call: TRBV27; d_call: .; cdr3_length: 14; j_call: TRBJ2-1; clone_size: many; cdr3_aa: CASSPQQAVDEQFF; cdr3_nt: TGTGCCAGCAGTCCCCAACAGGCGGTCGATGAGCAGTTCTTC
v_call: TRBV11-2; d_call: TRBD1; cdr3_length: 16; j_call: TRBJ2-1; clone_size: many; cdr3_aa: CASSLETGGDYNEQFF; cdr3_nt: TGTGCCAGCAGCTTGGAGACAGGGGGCGATTACAATGAGCAGTTCTTC
v_call: TRBV2; d_call: TRBD1; cdr3_length: 14; j_call: TRBJ2-7; clone_size: many; cdr3_aa: CASTLRDRVSEQYF; cdr3_nt: TGTGCCAGCACCCTCCGGGACAGGGTCTCCGAGCAGTACTTC
v_call: TRBV18; d_call: .; cdr3_length: 14; j_call: TRBJ1-2; clone_size: many; cdr3_aa: CASSPSAAGYGYTF; cdr3_nt: TGTGCCAGCTCACCCTCGGCAGCTGGATATGGCTACACCTTC
v_call: TRBV2; d_call: .; cdr3_length: 13; j_call: TRBJ1-1; clone_size: many; cdr3_aa: CASSWGRYTEAFF; cdr3_nt: TGTGCCAGCAGTTGGGGACGGTACACTGAAGCTTTCTTT
v_call: TRBV7-2; d_call: TRBD2; cdr3_length: 15; j_call: TRBJ2-1; clone_size: .; cdr3_aa: CAGSVGLAGRDEQFF; cdr3_nt: TGTGCCGGCAGCGTCGGACTAGCGGGGCGGGATGAGCAGTTCTTC
v_call: TRBV20-1; d_call: TRBD2; cdr3_length: 15; j_call: TRBJ2-7; clone_size: few; cdr3_aa: CSARMPGLANYEQYF; cdr3_nt: TGCAGTGCTAGGATGCCGGGACTAGCGAACTACGAGCAGTACTTC
v_call: TRBV7-2; d_call: .; cdr3_length: 15; j_call: TRBJ2-7; clone_size: many; cdr3_aa: CASSLGPDRFHEQYF; cdr3_nt: TGTGCCAGCAGCTTAGGCCCCGACAGGTTCCACGAGCAGTACTTC
v_call: TRBV28; d_call: .; cdr3_length: 14; j_call: TRBJ2-7; clone_size: many; cdr3_aa: CASSVTGSRYEQYF; cdr3_nt: TGTGCCAGCAGTGTAACAGGGAGTCGGTACGAGCAGTACTTC
v_call: TRBV3-1; d_call: .; cdr3_length: 12; j_call: TRBJ1-1; clone_size: many; cdr3_aa: CASSLQNTEAFF; cdr3_nt: TGTGCCAGCAGTCTACAGAACACTGAAGCTTTCTTT
v_call: TRBV11-1; d_call: .; cdr3_length: 14; j_call: TRBJ1-3; clone_size: few; cdr3_aa: CASSLYISGNTIYF; cdr3_nt: TGTGCCAGCAGCTTATACATTTCTGGAAACACCATATATTTT
v_call: TRBV6-1; d_call: TRBD2; cdr3_length: 13; j_call: TRBJ2-7; clone_size: few; cdr3_aa: CASRTRGGYEQYF; cdr3_nt: TGTGCCAGCCGAACCCGGGGGGGCTACGAGCAGTACTTC
v_call: TRBV9; d_call: .; cdr3_length: 15; j_call: TRBJ2-1; clone_size: .; cdr3_aa: CASSGRQSSHVEQFF; cdr3_nt: TGTGCCAGCAGCGGACGACAGAGCAGCCACGTTGAGCAGTTCTTC
v_call: TRBV7-3; d_call: .; cdr3_length: 15; j_call: TRBJ2-1; clone_size: .; cdr3_aa: CASSLTGDLLNEQFF; cdr3_nt: TGTGCCAGCAGCTTAACAGGGGACCTTTTAAATGAGCAGTTCTTC
v_call: TRBV6-6; d_call: .; cdr3_length: 13; j_call: TRBJ1-4; clone_size: many; cdr3_aa: CASSYDRGEKLFF; cdr3_nt: TGTGCCAGCAGTTACGACCGGGGTGAAAAACTGTTTTTT
v_call: TRBV30; d_call: .; cdr3_length: 14; j_call: TRBJ2-3; clone_size: many; cdr3_aa: CAWDIGSNTDTQYF; cdr3_nt: TGTGCCTGGGATATAGGCAGCAATACAGATACGCAGTATTTT
v_call: TRBV12-3/TRBV12-4; d_call: .; cdr3_length: 17; j_call: TRBJ2-3; clone_size: .; cdr3_aa: CASSSSLGVRSTDTQYF; cdr3_nt: TGTGCCAGCAGTTCCTCCCTTGGAGTCCGGAGCACAGATACGCAGTATTTT
v_call: TRBV5-6; d_call: .; cdr3_length: 16; j_call: TRBJ2-6; clone_size: few; cdr3_aa: CASSVGLLGGANVLTF; cdr3_nt: TGTGCCAGCAGCGTGGGACTTTTGGGAGGGGCCAACGTCCTGACTTTC
v_call: TRBV2; d_call: .; cdr3_length: 14; j_call: TRBJ2-4; clone_size: few; cdr3_aa: CASGRWGAKNIQYF; cdr3_nt: TGTGCCAGCGGTCGGTGGGGTGCCAAAAACATTCAGTACTTC
v_call: TRBV4-2; d_call: TRBD1; cdr3_length: 14; j_call: TRBJ1-2; clone_size: .; cdr3_aa: CASSRSDRGDGYTF; cdr3_nt: TGTGCCAGCAGCCGCTCGGACAGGGGGGATGGCTACACCTTC
v_call: TRBV11-2; d_call: TRBD2; cdr3_length: 15; j_call: TRBJ2-7; clone_size: many; cdr3_aa: CASSFGRPFSYEQYF; cdr3_nt: TGTGCCAGCAGCTTCGGGAGGCCCTTTTCCTACGAGCAGTACTTC
v_call: TRBV6-6; d_call: TRBD1; cdr3_length: 18; j_call: TRBJ2-2; clone_size: many; cdr3_aa: CASSYRPGTAPNTGELFF; cdr3_nt: TGTGCCAGCAGTTACCGGCCTGGGACAGCTCCGAACACCGGGGAGCTGTTTTTT
v_call: TRBV5-1; d_call: .; cdr3_length: 14; j_call: TRBJ2-1; clone_size: .; cdr3_aa: CASSLGVSPNEQFF; cdr3_nt: TGCGCCAGCAGCTTGGGCGTTTCACCCAATGAGCAGTTCTTC
v_call: TRBV3-1; d_call: TRBD2; cdr3_length: 16; j_call: TRBJ2-1; clone_size: .; cdr3_aa: CASSLRGLADSNEQFF; cdr3_nt: TGTGCCAGCAGCCTGAGAGGACTAGCGGATTCAAATGAGCAGTTCTTC
v_call: TRBV3-1; d_call: .; cdr3_length: 14; j_call: TRBJ1-1; clone_size: many; cdr3_aa: CASRRVGGHTEAFF; cdr3_nt: TGTGCCAGCAGAAGGGTCGGGGGGCACACTGAAGCTTTCTTT
v_call: TRBV24-1; d_call: TRBD1; cdr3_length: 16; j_call: TRBJ2-2; clone_size: .; cdr3_aa: CATSDAGTGRTGELFF; cdr3_nt: TGTGCCACCAGTGATGCAGGGACAGGGCGAACCGGGGAGCTGTTTTTT
v_call: TRBV5-5; d_call: .; cdr3_length: 15; j_call: TRBJ1-1; clone_size: few; cdr3_aa: CASSSTGHRNTEAFF; cdr3_nt: TGTGCCAGCAGCTCGACGGGACATAGGAACACTGAAGCTTTCTTT
v_call: TRBV5-6; d_call: .; cdr3_length: 14; j_call: TRBJ2-7; clone_size: many; cdr3_aa: CASRARGVAYEQYF; cdr3_nt: TGTGCCAGCAGAGCCCGAGGGGTAGCGTACGAGCAGTACTTC
v_call: TRBV20-1; d_call: TRBD1; cdr3_length: 14; j_call: TRBJ1-1; clone_size: many; cdr3_aa: CSARAWDRATEAFF; cdr3_nt: TGCAGTGCTAGAGCTTGGGACAGGGCCACTGAAGCTTTCTTT
v_call: TRBV10-2; d_call: TRBD2; cdr3_length: 15; j_call: TRBJ2-7; clone_size: .; cdr3_aa: CASSDRTRGYNEQYF; cdr3_nt: TGCGCCAGCAGTGACCGGACTAGGGGATACAATGAGCAGTACTTC
v_call: TRBV6-1; d_call: .; cdr3_length: 15; j_call: TRBJ1-5; clone_size: few; cdr3_aa: CASSEYHPSNQPQHF; cdr3_nt: TGTGCCAGCAGTGAATACCACCCTAGCAATCAGCCCCAGCATTTT
v_call: TRBV10-2; d_call: .; cdr3_length: 14; j_call: TRBJ1-1; clone_size: few; cdr3_aa: CASSDSGVNTEAFF; cdr3_nt: TGCGCCAGCAGTGATTCGGGAGTGAACACTGAAGCTTTCTTT
v_call: TRBV7-3; d_call: TRBD2; cdr3_length: 14; j_call: TRBJ2-1; clone_size: few; cdr3_aa: CASSGLAGEDEQFF; cdr3_nt: TGTGCCAGCAGCGGACTAGCGGGAGAAGACGAGCAGTTCTTC
v_call: TRBV7-9; d_call: TRBD1; cdr3_length: 13; j_call: TRBJ2-7; clone_size: many; cdr3_aa: CASSEWTGNEQYF; cdr3_nt: TGTGCCAGCAGCGAATGGACAGGGAACGAGCAGTACTTC
v_call: TRBV29-1; d_call: .; cdr3_length: 13; j_call: TRBJ1-1; clone_size: few; cdr3_aa: CSVVSLMNTEAFF; cdr3_nt: TGCAGCGTTGTATCATTGATGAACACTGAAGCTTTCTTT
v_call: TRBV7-3; d_call: TRBD2; cdr3_length: 15; j_call: TRBJ2-1; clone_size: few; cdr3_aa: CAGNPGLAGNNEQFF; cdr3_nt: TGTGCCGGCAACCCGGGACTAGCGGGTAACAATGAGCAGTTCTTC
v_call: TRBV7-2; d_call: .; cdr3_length: 13; j_call: TRBJ2-7; clone_size: few; cdr3_aa: CASSLGVDYEQYF; cdr3_nt: TGTGCCAGCAGCTTAGGGGTTGACTACGAGCAGTACTTC
v_call: TRBV15; d_call: .; cdr3_length: 15; j_call: TRBJ1-5; clone_size: .; cdr3_aa: CATSRVWGKNQPQHF; cdr3_nt: TGTGCCACCAGCAGAGTATGGGGAAAGAATCAGCCCCAGCATTTT
v_call: TRBV7-9; d_call: TRBD2; cdr3_length: 18; j_call: TRBJ2-3; clone_size: many; cdr3_aa: CASSLAASGRASTDTQYF; cdr3_nt: TGTGCCAGCAGCTTAGCGGCTAGCGGGAGGGCTAGCACAGATACGCAGTATTTT